These T cell receptor beta chains were read from a single sample in a study of shared clonotypes between healthy human individuals. Only in-frame clones appear in the TCRdb table, and some are missing; sequencing was by immunoSEQ multiplex PCR. This sample yields under 2,500,000 clones, of which almost 96% are seen a single time; less than 0.15% belongs to the top ten. Sequenced input: naive CD4+ T cells sorted from blood. These receptors were collected from a young man in good health. Both conserved end residues are part of each CDR3. The D gene is left open where the match is weak. Only part of the rows carry a size: once, few, many, or a class if the clone is expanded.

- - TRBJ1-4 TRBV4-1 CASSRGQINEKLFF TGCGCCAGCAGCCGTGGACAGATTAATGAAAAACTGTTTTTT
- - TRBJ2-7 TRBV18 CASSPGSGTDEVEQYF TGTGCCAGCTCACCTGGCTCCGGGACCGACGAGGTCGAGCAGTACTTC
- - TRBJ1-6 TRBV6-6 CASLGTMASRSPLHF TGTGCCAGCCTCGGGACAATGGCCTCTAGGTCACCCCTCCACTTT
- - TRBJ1-1 TRBV7-2 CASSLAGLLNTEAFF TGTGCCAGCAGCTTAGCAGGCCTGTTGAACACTGAAGCTTTCTTT
TRBD2 - TRBJ2-5 TRBV5-1 CASSLSKRGFQETQYF TGCGCCAGCAGCTTATCCAAGCGGGGGTTTCAAGAGACCCAGTACTTC
- - TRBJ2-2 TRBV18 CASSPSGTGELFF TGTGCCAGCTCACCGAGCGGGACAGGGGAGCTGTTTTTT
- - TRBJ1-3 TRBV4-1 CASSPRTVQGESGNTIYF TGCGCCAGCAGCCCTCGGACCGTTCAGGGAGAATCTGGAAACACCATATATTTT
- - TRBJ2-1 TRBV2 CASSVLQGRRGEQFF TGTGCCAGCAGTGTACTACAGGGAAGGCGGGGGGAGCAGTTCTTC
- - TRBJ2-7 TRBV19 CASSIAGDSTYEQYF TGTGCCAGTAGTATAGCAGGGGACTCGACGTACGAGCAGTACTTC
- - TRBJ2-4 TRBV7-2 CASRPTGEGNIQYF TGTGCCAGCAGGCCCACAGGGGAGGGAAACATTCAGTACTTC
- once TRBJ2-6 TRBV11-2 CASSLDPRTSGANVLTF TGTGCCAGCAGCTTAGATCCCAGAACCTCTGGGGCCAACGTCCTGACTTTC
TRBD1 - TRBJ1-2 TRBV28 CASRWGTAKGYTF TGTGCCAGCAGGTGGGGGACAGCGAAGGGCTACACCTTC
- - TRBJ2-7 TRBV6-5 CASSYPGRTEQYF TGTGCCAGCAGTTACCCGGGCCGGACCGAGCAGTACTTC
TRBD2 - TRBJ2-2 TRBV10-3 CAIRGTLAGAGGTGELFF TGTGCCATCAGGGGAACACTAGCGGGAGCGGGTGGGACCGGGGAGCTGTTTTTT
TRBD1 - TRBJ2-4 TRBV4-1 CASSQPLAGGILLGIQYF TGCGCCAGCAGCCAACCTTTGGCAGGGGGTATTTTATTAGGCATTCAGTACTTC
- once TRBJ2-1 TRBV20-1 CSARDPPLPLF TGCAGTGCTAGGGATCCTCCCCTACCTCTCTTC
- - TRBJ2-7 TRBV6-1 CASSLGASSYEQYF TGTGCCAGCAGCCTGGGGGCCAGCTCCTACGAGCAGTACTTC
- - TRBJ2-5 TRBV7-2 CASSLAYSRVETQYF TGTGCCAGCAGCTTAGCTTATTCGCGCGTGGAGACCCAGTACTTC
- once TRBJ2-3 TRBV18 CASSPGLVTDTQYF TGTGCCAGCTCACCGGGCCTCGTCACAGATACGCAGTATTTT
TRBD2 - TRBJ2-7 TRBV7-2 CASGRGGRAYEQYF TGTGCCAGCGGAAGGGGCGGGAGAGCCTACGAGCAGTACTTC
- - TRBJ2-1 TRBV6-5 CASSYGGKRGKNEQFF TGTGCCAGCAGTTACGGCGGAAAAAGGGGGAAGAATGAGCAGTTCTTC
TRBD2 - TRBJ2-1 TRBV5-4 CASSSGRLAGTRNEQFF TGTGCCAGCAGCTCCGGCAGGCTAGCGGGCACGAGGAATGAGCAGTTCTTC
- - TRBJ1-2 TRBV15 CATSRSGEPNYGYTF TGTGCCACCAGCAGATCAGGGGAACCAAACTATGGCTACACCTTC
- - TRBJ1-1 TRBV15 CATSTRTVHTEAFF TGTGCCACCAGCACCCGGACAGTGCATACTGAAGCTTTCTTT
- - TRBJ1-5 TRBV5-1 CASSQQGGDQPQHF TGCGCCAGCAGCCAACAGGGAGGAGATCAGCCCCAGCATTTT
- - TRBJ2-1 TRBV2 CASSDINNEQFF TGTGCCAGCAGCGACATAAACAATGAGCAGTTCTTC
TRBD1 - TRBJ2-3 TRBV11-2 CASSWQGVGTDTQYF TGTGCCAGCAGCTGGCAGGGGGTTGGCACAGATACGCAGTATTTT
TRBD1 - TRBJ2-1 TRBV5-1 CASERDRGYNEQFF TGCGCCAGTGAACGGGACAGGGGCTACAATGAGCAGTTCTTC
- - TRBJ1-1 TRBV6-1 CATSTGTLMNTEAFF TGTGCCACTTCTACAGGGACGCTGATGAACACTGAAGCTTTCTTT
- - TRBJ2-3 TRBV7-2 CASSLRGSASTDTQYF TGTGCCAGCAGCTTAAGGGGGTCGGCCAGCACAGATACGCAGTATTTT
- - TRBJ1-2 TRBV25-1 CASSDNNGYGYTF TGTGCCAGCAGTGACAACAACGGCTATGGCTACACCTTC
TRBD2 - TRBJ2-3 TRBV13 CASSLDGLAGVAHTDTQYF TGTGCCAGCAGCTTAGACGGACTAGCGGGAGTGGCCCACACAGATACGCAGTATTTT
- - TRBJ2-7 TRBV5-6 CASSLAGVYYEQYF TGTGCCAGCAGCTTGGCGGGGGTTTATTACGAGCAGTACTTC
- - TRBJ1-3 TRBV19 CASSSTGSGNTIYF TGTGCCAGTAGTTCGACCGGTTCTGGAAACACCATATATTTT
- - TRBJ2-3 TRBV18 CASSPGLASTDTQYF TGTGCCAGCTCACCAGGCTTGGCTAGCACAGATACGCAGTATTTT
- - TRBJ1-5 TRBV9 CASSVGEGDQPQHF TGTGCCAGCAGCGTAGGGGAGGGCGATCAGCCCCAGCATTTT
TRBD1 - TRBJ1-4 TRBV11-2 CASSLRDRGGEKLFF TGTGCCAGCAGCTTACGGGACAGGGGAGGGGAAAAACTGTTTTTT
- - TRBJ1-2 TRBV2 CASRPGGTSSYGYTF TGTGCCAGCAGGCCGGGGGGTACTAGCTCCTATGGCTACACCTTC
- - TRBJ2-3 TRBV30 CAWTTGTPDTQYF TGTGCCTGGACCACCGGGACCCCCGATACGCAGTATTTT
- - TRBJ2-1 TRBV5-1 CASSFGDRTREEQFF TGCGCCAGCAGCTTTGGCGACCGCACCCGAGAAGAGCAGTTCTTC
- - TRBJ2-7 TRBV30 CAWSKLAHEQYF TGTGCCTGGAGTAAACTAGCCCACGAGCAGTACTTC
- - TRBJ2-7 TRBV11-2 CASSLAGGRNEQYF TGTGCCAGCAGCTTAGCTGGGGGGCGGAACGAGCAGTACTTC
- - TRBJ2-7 TRBV5-6 CATKPTGTHEQYF TGTGCCACCAAACCGACCGGGACCCACGAGCAGTACTTC
- - TRBJ2-7 TRBV30 CAWSVSVYEQYF TGTGCCTGGAGTGTATCTGTATACGAGCAGTACTTC
- once TRBJ2-5 TRBV29-1 CSVERGRQETQYF TGCAGCGTTGAACGGGGTCGCCAAGAGACCCAGTACTTC
TRBD1 - TRBJ1-1 TRBV10-3 CAIRQGADTEAFF TGTGCCATCCGTCAGGGGGCGGACACTGAAGCTTTCTTT
- - TRBJ1-1 TRBV28 CATLGNTEAFF TGTGCCACCCTAGGGAACACTGAAGCTTTCTTT
- - TRBJ2-7 TRBV2 CASGRGGLSVSSYEQYF TGTGCCAGCGGCAGGGGGGGCCTTAGCGTGAGCTCCTACGAGCAGTACTTC
- - TRBJ1-2 TRBV19 CASSFGARYGYTF TGTGCCAGTAGTTTCGGGGCGCGCTATGGCTACACCTTC
- - TRBJ1-3 TRBV18 CASSPSGRDSGNTIYF TGTGCCAGCTCACCATCGGGCAGGGACTCTGGAAACACCATATATTTT
- once TRBJ2-1 TRBV5-1 CASSRDRPDVNEQFF TGCGCCAGCAGCCGCGACAGGCCGGACGTCAATGAGCAGTTCTTC
TRBD2 - TRBJ2-1 TRBV29-1 CSAKVASGVYSYNEQFF TGCAGCGCAAAAGTGGCTAGCGGGGTCTACTCCTACAATGAGCAGTTCTTC
- - TRBJ1-5 TRBV30 CAWAGGDNQPQHF TGTGCCTGGGCCGGGGGGGACAATCAGCCCCAGCATTTT
- - TRBJ2-7 TRBV11-2 CASSLPDTYEQYF TGTGCCAGCAGCCTCCCGGACACCTACGAGCAGTACTTC
- - TRBJ2-7 TRBV27 CASTSSPTYEQYF TGTGCCAGCACCTCGTCCCCAACGTACGAGCAGTACTTC
- - TRBJ1-2 TRBV6-1 CASSDGDGYTF TGTGCCAGCAGTGATGGGGATGGCTACACCTTC
- - TRBJ2-7 TRBV12-5 CASGLRDASEQYF TGTGCTAGTGGTTTGCGGGATGCCTCCGAGCAGTACTTC